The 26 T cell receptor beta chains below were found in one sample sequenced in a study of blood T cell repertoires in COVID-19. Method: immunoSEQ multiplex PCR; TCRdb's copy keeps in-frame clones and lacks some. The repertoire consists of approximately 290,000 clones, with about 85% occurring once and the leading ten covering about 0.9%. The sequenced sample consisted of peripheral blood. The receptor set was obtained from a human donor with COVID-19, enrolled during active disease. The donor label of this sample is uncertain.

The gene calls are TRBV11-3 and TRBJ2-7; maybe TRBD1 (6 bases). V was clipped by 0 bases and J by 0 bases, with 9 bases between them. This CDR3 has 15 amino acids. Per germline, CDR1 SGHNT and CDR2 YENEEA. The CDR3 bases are TGTGCCAGCAGCTTAGAAGCGGACAGCTCCTACGAGCAGTACTTC. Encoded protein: CASSLEADSSYEQYF. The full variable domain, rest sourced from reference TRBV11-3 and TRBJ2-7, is EAGVVQSPRYKIIEKKQPVAFWCNPISGHNTLYWYLQNLGQGPELLIRYENEEAVDDSQLPKDRFSAERLKGVDSTLKIQPAELGDSAVYLCASSLEADSSYEQYFGPGTRLTVT.

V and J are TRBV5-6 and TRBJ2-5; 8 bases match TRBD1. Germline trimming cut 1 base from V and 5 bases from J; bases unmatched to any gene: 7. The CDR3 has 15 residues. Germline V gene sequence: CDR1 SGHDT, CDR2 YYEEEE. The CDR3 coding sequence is TGTGCCAGCAGCTTGACAGGGGGTGTCCGGGAGACCCAGTACTTC. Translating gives CASSLTGGVRETQYF.

The CDR3 DNA sequence: TGTGCCAGCAGTCTGCGACAGGGGAAGCTCAACACTGAAGCTTTCTTT. It is translated as CASSLRQGKLNTEAFF. The chain carries TRBV27 and TRBJ1-1; 8 bases line up with TRBD1. The CDR3 totals 16 residues. Germline-derived CDR1 and CDR2 are MNHEY and SMNVEV (reference sequence). V was clipped by 5 bases and J by 2 bases; unmatched bases: 10.

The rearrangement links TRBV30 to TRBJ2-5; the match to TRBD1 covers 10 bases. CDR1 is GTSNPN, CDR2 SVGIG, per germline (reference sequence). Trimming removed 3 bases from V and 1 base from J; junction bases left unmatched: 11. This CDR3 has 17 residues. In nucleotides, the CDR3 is TGTGCCTGGAGCACCCGGGACAGGGGCCCCTTCCAAGAGACCCAGTACTTC. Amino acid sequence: CAWSTRDRGPFQETQYF.

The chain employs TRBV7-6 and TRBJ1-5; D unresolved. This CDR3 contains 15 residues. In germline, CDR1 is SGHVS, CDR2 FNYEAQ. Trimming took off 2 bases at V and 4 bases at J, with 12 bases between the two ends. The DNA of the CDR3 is TGTGCCAGCAGCTTACGGGGAGAGTTGAATCAGCCCCAGCATTTT. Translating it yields CASSLRGELNQPQHF.

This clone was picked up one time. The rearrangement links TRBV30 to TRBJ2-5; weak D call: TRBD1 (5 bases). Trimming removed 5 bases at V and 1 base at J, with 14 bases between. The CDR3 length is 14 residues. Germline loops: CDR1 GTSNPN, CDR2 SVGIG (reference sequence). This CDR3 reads CAWSVGQFQETQYF. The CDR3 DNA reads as TGTGCCTGGTCGGTGGGGCAGTTCCAAGAGACCCAGTACTTC.

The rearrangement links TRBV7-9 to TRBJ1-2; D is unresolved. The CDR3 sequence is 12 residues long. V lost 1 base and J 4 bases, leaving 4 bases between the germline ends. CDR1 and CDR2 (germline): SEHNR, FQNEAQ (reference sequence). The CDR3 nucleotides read TGTGCCAGCAGCTTAGATCTCTATGGCTACACCTTC. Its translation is CASSLDLYGYTF.

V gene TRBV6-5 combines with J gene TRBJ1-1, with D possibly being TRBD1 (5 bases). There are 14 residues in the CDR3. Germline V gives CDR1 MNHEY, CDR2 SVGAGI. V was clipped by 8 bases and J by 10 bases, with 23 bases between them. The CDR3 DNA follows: TGTGCCAGCCGGGGGGAAGCTTTAACACGCGGAGCTTTCTTT. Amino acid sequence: CASRGEALTRGAFF.

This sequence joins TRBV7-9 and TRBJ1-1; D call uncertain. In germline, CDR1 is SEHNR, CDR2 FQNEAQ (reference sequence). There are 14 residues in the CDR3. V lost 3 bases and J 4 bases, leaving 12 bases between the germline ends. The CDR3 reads CASSLPGSGTEAFF. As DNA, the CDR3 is TGTGCCAGCAGCTTGCCGGGGAGTGGCACTGAAGCTTTCTTT.

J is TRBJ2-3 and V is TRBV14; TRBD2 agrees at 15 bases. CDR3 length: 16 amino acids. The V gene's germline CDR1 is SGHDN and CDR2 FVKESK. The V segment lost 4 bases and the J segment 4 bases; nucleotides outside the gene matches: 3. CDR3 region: CASSLGTSGRSDTQYF. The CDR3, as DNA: TGTGCCAGCAGCCTTGGGACTAGCGGGAGGTCAGATACGCAGTATTTT.

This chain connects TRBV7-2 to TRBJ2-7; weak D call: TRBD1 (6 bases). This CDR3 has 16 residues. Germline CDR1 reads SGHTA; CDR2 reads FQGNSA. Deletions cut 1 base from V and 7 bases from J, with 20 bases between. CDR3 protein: CASSLGGTRGVGEQYF. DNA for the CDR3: TGTGCCAGCAGCTTAGGGGGGACAAGGGGTGTGGGTGAGCAGTACTTC.

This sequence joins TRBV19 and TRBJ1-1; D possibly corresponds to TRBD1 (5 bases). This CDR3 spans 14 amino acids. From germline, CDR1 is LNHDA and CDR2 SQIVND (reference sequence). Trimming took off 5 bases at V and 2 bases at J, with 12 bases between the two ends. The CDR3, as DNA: TGTGCCAGTAGTGTGGCGGGGCTCAACACTGAAGCTTTCTTT. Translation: CASSVAGLNTEAFF.

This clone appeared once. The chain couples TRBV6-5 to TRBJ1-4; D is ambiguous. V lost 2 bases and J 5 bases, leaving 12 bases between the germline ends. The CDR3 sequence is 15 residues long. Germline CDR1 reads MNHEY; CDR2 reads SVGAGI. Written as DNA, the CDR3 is TGTGCCAGCAGTTACGGCGGGCAGACGAATGAAAAACTGTTTTTT. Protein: CASSYGGQTNEKLFF.

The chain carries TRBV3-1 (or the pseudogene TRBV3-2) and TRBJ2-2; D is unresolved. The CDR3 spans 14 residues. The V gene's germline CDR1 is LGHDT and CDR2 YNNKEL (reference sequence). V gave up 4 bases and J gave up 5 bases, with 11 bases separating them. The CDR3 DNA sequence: TGTGCCAGCAGCCCACTCCCGAGTACCGGGGAGCTGTTTTTT. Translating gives CASSPLPSTGELFF.

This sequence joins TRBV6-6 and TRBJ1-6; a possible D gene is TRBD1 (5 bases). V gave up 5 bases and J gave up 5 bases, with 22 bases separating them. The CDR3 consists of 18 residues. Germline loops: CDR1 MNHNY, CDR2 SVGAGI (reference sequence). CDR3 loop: CASSPGTQPPRDNSPLHF. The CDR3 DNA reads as TGTGCCAGCAGTCCCGGGACTCAACCCCCCCGGGATAATTCACCCCTCCACTTT.

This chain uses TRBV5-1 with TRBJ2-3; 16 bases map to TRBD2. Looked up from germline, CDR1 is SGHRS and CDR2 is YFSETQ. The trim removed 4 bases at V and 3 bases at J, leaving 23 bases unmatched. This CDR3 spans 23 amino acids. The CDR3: CASSTTGAAGLAGGPGWTDTQYF. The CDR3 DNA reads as TGCGCCAGCAGCACCACAGGGGCGGCGGGACTAGCGGGAGGGCCGGGATGGACAGATACGCAGTATTTT.

The CDR3, as DNA: TGTGCCAGCTCGCCGGGACAGCGGACAAATGGAGCTTTCTTT. It translates to CASSPGQRTNGAFF. The genes are TRBV18 and TRBJ1-1; TRBD1 matches 7 bases. V was pared by 6 bases and J by 10 bases, with 14 bases of the junction left unmatched. The CDR3 is made up of 14 amino acids. CDR1 and CDR2 (germline): KGHSH, LQKENI.

This CDR3 reads CASRSSGSFSGELFF. CDR3 in DNA: TGTGCCAGCAGATCTAGCGGGAGTTTCTCCGGGGAGCTGTTTTTT. The rearrangement joins TRBV2 to TRBJ2-2; 10 bases line up with TRBD2. Germline values: CDR1 SNHLY, CDR2 FYNNEI. CDR3 size: 15 residues. Trimming cost V 6 bases and J 6 bases; bases outside gene matches: 7. The entire variable domain, with the rest obtained from reference TRBV2 and TRBJ2-2, is as follows: EPEVTQTPSHQVTQMGQEVILRCVPISNHLYFYWYRQILGQKVEFLVSFYNNEISEKSEIFDDQFSVERPDGSNFTLKIRSTKLEDSAMYFCASRSSGSFSGELFFGEGSRLTVL.

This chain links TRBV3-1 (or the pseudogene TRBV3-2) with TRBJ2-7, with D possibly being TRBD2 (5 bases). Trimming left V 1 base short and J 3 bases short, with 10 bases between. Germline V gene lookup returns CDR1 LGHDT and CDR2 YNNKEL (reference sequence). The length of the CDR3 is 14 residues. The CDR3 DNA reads TGTGCCAGCAGCCAAGGACACAGCGGCTACGAGCAGTACTTC. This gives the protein CASSQGHSGYEQYF.

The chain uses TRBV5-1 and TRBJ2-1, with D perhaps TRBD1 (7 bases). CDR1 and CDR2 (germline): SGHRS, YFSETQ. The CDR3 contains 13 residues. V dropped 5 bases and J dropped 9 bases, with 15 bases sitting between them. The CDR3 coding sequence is TGCGCCAGCAGAAAGGAGGGGGCGGTTGAGCAGTTCTTC. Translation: CASRKEGAVEQFF.

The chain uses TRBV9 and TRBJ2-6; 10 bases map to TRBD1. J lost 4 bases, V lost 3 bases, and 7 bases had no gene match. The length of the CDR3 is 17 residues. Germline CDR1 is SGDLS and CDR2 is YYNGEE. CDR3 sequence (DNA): TGTGCCAGCAGCGCGCGACAGGGGGCGTCCGGGGCCAACGTCCTGACTTTC. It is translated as CASSARQGASGANVLTF. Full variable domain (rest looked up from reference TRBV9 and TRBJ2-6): DSGVTQTPKHLITATGQRVTLRCSPRSGDLSVYWYQQSLDQGLQFLIQYYNGEERAKGNILERFSAQQFPDLHSELNLSSLELGDSALYFCASSARQGASGANVLTFGAGSRLTVL.

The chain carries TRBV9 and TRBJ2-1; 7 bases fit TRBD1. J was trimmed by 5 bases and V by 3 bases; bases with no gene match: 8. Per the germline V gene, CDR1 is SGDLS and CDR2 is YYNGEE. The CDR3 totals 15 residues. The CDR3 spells CASSATGTVNNEQFF. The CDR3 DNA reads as TGTGCCAGCAGCGCAACCGGGACAGTAAACAATGAGCAGTTCTTC. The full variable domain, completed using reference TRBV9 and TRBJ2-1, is DSGVTQTPKHLITATGQRVTLRCSPRSGDLSVYWYQQSLDQGLQFLIQYYNGEERAKGNILERFSAQQFPDLHSELNLSSLELGDSALYFCASSATGTVNNEQFFGPGTRLTVL.

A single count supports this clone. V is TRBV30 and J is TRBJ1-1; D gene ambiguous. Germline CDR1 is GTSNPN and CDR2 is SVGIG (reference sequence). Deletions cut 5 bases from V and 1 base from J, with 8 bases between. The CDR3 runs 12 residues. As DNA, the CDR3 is TGTGCCTGGGGGCGAGGGAACACTGAAGCTTTCTTT. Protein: CAWGRGNTEAFF. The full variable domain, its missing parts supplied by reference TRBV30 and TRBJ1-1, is SQTIHQWPATLVQPVGSPLSLECTVEGTSNPNLYWYRQAAGRGLQLLFYSVGIGQISSEVPQNLSASRPQDRQFILSSKKLLLSDSGFYLCAWGRGNTEAFFGQGTRLTVV.

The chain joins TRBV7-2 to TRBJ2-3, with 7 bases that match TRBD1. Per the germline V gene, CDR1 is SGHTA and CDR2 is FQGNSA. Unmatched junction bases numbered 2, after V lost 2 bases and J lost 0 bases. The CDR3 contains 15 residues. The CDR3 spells CASSLSRGSTDTQYF. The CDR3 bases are TGTGCCAGCAGCTTAAGCAGGGGGAGCACAGATACGCAGTATTTT.

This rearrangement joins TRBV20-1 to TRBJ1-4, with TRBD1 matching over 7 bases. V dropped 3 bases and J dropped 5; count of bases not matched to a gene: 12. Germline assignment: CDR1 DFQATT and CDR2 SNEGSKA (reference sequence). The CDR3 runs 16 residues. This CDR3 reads CSASPTPGQRNEKLFF. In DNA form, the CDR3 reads TGCAGTGCTAGTCCAACCCCGGGACAGAGAAATGAAAAACTGTTTTTT.

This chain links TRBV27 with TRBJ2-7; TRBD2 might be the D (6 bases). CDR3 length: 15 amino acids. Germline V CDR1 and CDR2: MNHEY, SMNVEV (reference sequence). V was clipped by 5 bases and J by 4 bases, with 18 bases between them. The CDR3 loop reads CASSQTGTGVYEQYF. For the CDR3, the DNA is TGTGCCAGCAGTCAAACCGGGACTGGGGTATACGAGCAGTACTTC.